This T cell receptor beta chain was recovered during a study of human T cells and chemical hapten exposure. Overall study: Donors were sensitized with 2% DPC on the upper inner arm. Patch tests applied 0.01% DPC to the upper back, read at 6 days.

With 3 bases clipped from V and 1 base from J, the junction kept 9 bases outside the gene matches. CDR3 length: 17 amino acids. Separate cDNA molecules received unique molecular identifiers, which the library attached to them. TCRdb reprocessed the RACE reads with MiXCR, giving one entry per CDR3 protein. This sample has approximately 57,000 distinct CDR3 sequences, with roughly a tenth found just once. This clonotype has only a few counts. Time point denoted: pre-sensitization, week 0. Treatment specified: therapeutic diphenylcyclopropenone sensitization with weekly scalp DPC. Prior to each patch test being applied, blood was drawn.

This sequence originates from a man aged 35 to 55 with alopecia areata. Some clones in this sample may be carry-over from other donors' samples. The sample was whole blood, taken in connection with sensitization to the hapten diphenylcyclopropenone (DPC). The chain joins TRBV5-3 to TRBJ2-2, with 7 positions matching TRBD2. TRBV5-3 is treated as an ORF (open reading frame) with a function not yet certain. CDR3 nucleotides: TGTGCCAGAAGCTCCTGTCGTTCTAGCGGGAACACCGGGGAGCTGTTTTTT. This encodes CARSSCRSSGNTGELFF.